These T cell receptor beta chains were read from a single sample in a study of T cell therapy after organ transplantation. These receptors' targets are unknown. This table comes from immunoSEQ multiplex PCR, and its TCRdb copy is limited to in-frame clones, with some not included. Here the sample spans 45,000 to 50,000 clones, approximately 94% being singletons. This specimen consisted of CD8+ T cells from blood, obtained before autologous CMV-specific T cell therapy. The source is a human patient who had received a solid organ transplant and had CMV disease. CDR3s include the opening cysteine and the closing phenylalanine or tryptophan. Fields, in order: clone size, D gene, J gene, V gene, CDR3 DNA, CDR3 protein. The D gene is left open where the match is weak. Only part of the rows carry a size: once, few, many, or a class if the clone is expanded.

abundance: NA; d_gene: TRBD1; j_gene: TRBJ2-3; v_gene: TRBV6-1; CDR3nt: TGTGCCAGCAGTGACCGGGACAGGGTCACAGATACGCAGTATTTT; CDR3aa: CASSDRDRVTDTQYF
abundance: once; d_gene: NA; j_gene: TRBJ2-7; v_gene: TRBV4-1; CDR3nt: TGCGCCAGCAGCCAAGCCCCCGGGAGCTACGAGCAGTACTTC; CDR3aa: CASSQAPGSYEQYF
abundance: NA; d_gene: TRBD1; j_gene: TRBJ1-1; v_gene: TRBV7-9; CDR3nt: TGTGCCAGCAGCTTAGAGTCAGGGGGGAACACTGAAGCTTTCTTT; CDR3aa: CASSLESGGNTEAFF
abundance: NA; d_gene: NA; j_gene: TRBJ2-5; v_gene: TRBV6-6; CDR3nt: TGTGCCAGCCCCTGTCGGGCGGAAATCCAAGAGACCCAGTACTTC; CDR3aa: CASPCRAEIQETQYF
abundance: NA; d_gene: NA; j_gene: TRBJ1-2; v_gene: TRBV30; CDR3nt: TGTGCCTGGAGTACCAACATGGGGGACTATGGCTACACCTTC; CDR3aa: CAWSTNMGDYGYTF
abundance: NA; d_gene: NA; j_gene: TRBJ1-1; v_gene: TRBV13; CDR3nt: TGTGCCAGCAGCGAGGGACAAGCGAGGACTGAAGCTTTCTTT; CDR3aa: CASSEGQARTEAFF
abundance: NA; d_gene: TRBD1; j_gene: TRBJ2-1; v_gene: TRBV4-2; CDR3nt: TGTGCCAGCAGCCAAGATTACAGGGGGCTTAGCAATGAGCAGTTCTTC; CDR3aa: CASSQDYRGLSNEQFF
abundance: NA; d_gene: NA; j_gene: TRBJ2-5; v_gene: TRBV2; CDR3nt: TGTGCCAGCAGTGAAGTTCCAGGGTCGGAGGAGACCCAGTACTTC; CDR3aa: CASSEVPGSEETQYF
abundance: NA; d_gene: NA; j_gene: TRBJ1-1; v_gene: TRBV4-3; CDR3nt: TGCGCCAGCAGCCAAGAGGGGTTTAGTGAAGCTTTCTTT; CDR3aa: CASSQEGFSEAFF
abundance: NA; d_gene: NA; j_gene: TRBJ1-2; v_gene: TRBV30; CDR3nt: TGTGCCTGGAGTGTAGGCCAGATATATGGCTACACCTTC; CDR3aa: CAWSVGQIYGYTF
abundance: NA; d_gene: NA; j_gene: TRBJ2-1; v_gene: TRBV28; CDR3nt: TGTGCCAGCAGTTTAGGGGTTCTCTCCTACAATGAGCAGTTCTTC; CDR3aa: CASSLGVLSYNEQFF
abundance: NA; d_gene: NA; j_gene: TRBJ2-7; v_gene: TRBV4-1; CDR3nt: TGCGCCAGCAGCCCCGCAGGGGTTTCCTACGAGCAGTACTTC; CDR3aa: CASSPAGVSYEQYF
abundance: NA; d_gene: NA; j_gene: TRBJ2-7; v_gene: TRBV6-5; CDR3nt: TGTGCCAGCAGTTACTACGGGGCGGAGAGGGACGAGCAGTACTTC; CDR3aa: CASSYYGAERDEQYF
abundance: NA; d_gene: TRBD2; j_gene: TRBJ2-3; v_gene: TRBV2; CDR3nt: TGTGCCAGCAGCTCCAGCGGGGCGAGCACAGATACGCAGTATTTT; CDR3aa: CASSSSGASTDTQYF
abundance: NA; d_gene: NA; j_gene: TRBJ1-1; v_gene: TRBV5-8; CDR3nt: TGTGCCAGCAGCTGGCGGAACACTGAAGCTTTCTTT; CDR3aa: CASSWRNTEAFF
abundance: NA; d_gene: NA; j_gene: TRBJ2-2; v_gene: TRBV6-1; CDR3nt: TGTGCCAGCTCTCACGATTTCACCGGGGAGCTGTTTTTT; CDR3aa: CASSHDFTGELFF
abundance: NA; d_gene: NA; j_gene: TRBJ2-1; v_gene: TRBV7-9; CDR3nt: TGTGCCAGCAGCTTAGCCATCGGGTACGATGAGCAGTTCTTC; CDR3aa: CASSLAIGYDEQFF
abundance: NA; d_gene: TRBD1; j_gene: TRBJ2-1; v_gene: TRBV27; CDR3nt: TGTGCCAGCAGTTCGGGTAAGGGACAGGGAAACAATGAGCAGTTCTTC; CDR3aa: CASSSGKGQGNNEQFF
abundance: NA; d_gene: TRBD1; j_gene: TRBJ2-7; v_gene: TRBV4-3; CDR3nt: TGCGCCAGCAGCCAATCTACCGGGACAGGGGTCCCCTCTATGTACTTC; CDR3aa: CASSQSTGTGVPSMYF
abundance: NA; d_gene: TRBD1; j_gene: TRBJ1-4; v_gene: TRBV9; CDR3nt: TGTGCCAGCAGCGTAGGAACAGGGGAGGAAAAACTGTTTTTT; CDR3aa: CASSVGTGEEKLFF
abundance: NA; d_gene: NA; j_gene: TRBJ2-2; v_gene: TRBV27; CDR3nt: TGTGCCAGCAGTTTGCTGGAGCGCATTGACGCCGGGGAGCTGTTTTTT; CDR3aa: CASSLLERIDAGELFF
abundance: NA; d_gene: NA; j_gene: TRBJ2-1; v_gene: TRBV6-5; CDR3nt: TGTGCCAGCAGTTACTCCGGGACTTCCATCTACAATGAGCAGTTCTTC; CDR3aa: CASSYSGTSIYNEQFF
abundance: NA; d_gene: TRBD1; j_gene: TRBJ2-7; v_gene: TRBV4-2; CDR3nt: TGTGCCAGCAGCCAAGGGGACAGCTTCTACGAGCAGTACTTC; CDR3aa: CASSQGDSFYEQYF
abundance: NA; d_gene: TRBD1; j_gene: TRBJ2-7; v_gene: TRBV7-8; CDR3nt: TGTGCCAGCAGCTTAGTGTACAGGGGGACCTACGAGCAGTACTTC; CDR3aa: CASSLVYRGTYEQYF
abundance: NA; d_gene: NA; j_gene: TRBJ2-6; v_gene: TRBV9; CDR3nt: TGTGCCAGCAGCGTAGGAGGTGGTGGGGCCAACGTCCTGACTTTC; CDR3aa: CASSVGGGGANVLTF
abundance: once; d_gene: TRBD2; j_gene: TRBJ2-1; v_gene: TRBV6-6; CDR3nt: TGTGCCAGCAGTCCCGGACTAGCGGGGACCTACAATGAGCAGTTCTTC; CDR3aa: CASSPGLAGTYNEQFF
abundance: NA; d_gene: NA; j_gene: TRBJ1-1; v_gene: TRBV4-1; CDR3nt: TGCGCCACCCACCCCCCGGGGGGGAACACTGAAGCTTTCTTT; CDR3aa: CATHPPGGNTEAFF
abundance: NA; d_gene: NA; j_gene: TRBJ1-1; v_gene: TRBV2; CDR3nt: TGTGCCAGCAGCAAGGGACGGATGATTAACACTGAAGCTTTCTTT; CDR3aa: CASSKGRMINTEAFF
abundance: few; d_gene: NA; j_gene: TRBJ1-2; v_gene: TRBV9; CDR3nt: TGTGCCAGCAGCGTCGGGAGTAGCTACACCTTC; CDR3aa: CASSVGSSYTF
abundance: NA; d_gene: TRBD2; j_gene: TRBJ2-7; v_gene: TRBV2; CDR3nt: TGTGCCAGCAGTGAAAAGTGGGGGGGATTCTACGAGCAGTACTTC; CDR3aa: CASSEKWGGFYEQYF
abundance: once; d_gene: NA; j_gene: TRBJ1-3; v_gene: TRBV11-2; CDR3nt: TGTGCCAGCAGCTTAGGCCCAGGCATTTCCTCTGGAAACACCATATATTTT; CDR3aa: CASSLGPGISSGNTIYF
abundance: NA; d_gene: NA; j_gene: TRBJ1-1; v_gene: TRBV6-6; CDR3nt: TGTGCCAGCAGTTACGGACGGGATGAAGCTTTCTTT; CDR3aa: CASSYGRDEAFF
abundance: NA; d_gene: TRBD1; j_gene: TRBJ2-1; v_gene: TRBV19; CDR3nt: TGTGCCAGTAGGACAGGGATACGTGAGGGTGAGCAGTTCTTC; CDR3aa: CASRTGIREGEQFF
abundance: NA; d_gene: TRBD2; j_gene: TRBJ2-1; v_gene: TRBV4-3; CDR3nt: TGCGCCAGCAGCCAAGATAGGTGGGGGGGACCCTACAATGAGCAGTTCTTC; CDR3aa: CASSQDRWGGPYNEQFF
abundance: NA; d_gene: NA; j_gene: TRBJ2-5; v_gene: TRBV20-1; CDR3nt: TGCAGTGCTAGTTACGAAGAGACCCAGTACTTC; CDR3aa: CSASYEETQYF
abundance: NA; d_gene: NA; j_gene: TRBJ1-5; v_gene: TRBV7-9; CDR3nt: TGTGCCAGCAGCTTAGGAGCTCAGCCCCAGCATTTT; CDR3aa: CASSLGAQPQHF
abundance: NA; d_gene: TRBD1; j_gene: TRBJ1-2; v_gene: TRBV29-1; CDR3nt: TGCAGCGTAGACACAGGGGGCCCCTTGGGCTACACCTTC; CDR3aa: CSVDTGGPLGYTF
abundance: few; d_gene: TRBD2; j_gene: TRBJ2-7; v_gene: TRBV19; CDR3nt: TGTGCCAGTAGTCCGACTAGCGGGAGGGCCTACGAGCAGTACTTC; CDR3aa: CASSPTSGRAYEQYF